The sequence of this TCR beta chain was determined in a study of cytomegalovirus exposure and HLA in healthy donors. Points from the study as a whole: Some TCR beta chains (more than 150 of them) were listed as cytomegalovirus-associated. Follow-up analysis later connected one missense variant in DCLRE1C with trimming of TCR beta V- and J-genes.

For this clone: Antigen specificity is unknown.

Between the trimmed V and J ends, which lost 6 bases and 3 bases, there was a span of 15 bases. CDR1 and CDR2 from the germline V gene are SEHNR and FQNEAQ (reference sequence). The length of the CDR3 is 15 residues. Vbeta (60) and Jbeta (13) primers were used in the PCR. Some clones are missing from TCRdb's copy, which holds only in-frame ones; the method was immunoSEQ multiplex PCR. The table includes under 200,000 clones, 75% detected once. This chain links TRBV7-9 with TRBJ2-1, with a weak D call TRBD1 (5 bases). The source of this sequence is a male donor in good health and CMV-seronegative. Sequencing was done on a sample of PBMCs. The CDR3 region has the DNA TGTGCCAGCAGTTCGGACACGGTTATCTACAATGAGCAGTTCTTC. As protein: CASSSDTVIYNEQFF.